The source of this T cell receptor (beta chain) is a study of beta chain features in type 1 diabetes. As every portion of the isolated RNA was reverse transcribed, the sequencing read expressed TCRB transcripts. Method: immunoSEQ multiplex PCR; TCRdb's copy keeps in-frame clones and lacks some. Among about half a million clones listed, around 28% were seen once. This clone was observed a few times. There are 11 residues in the CDR3. CDR1 and CDR2 (germline): DFQATT, SNEGSKA (reference sequence). The V end was cut by 6 bases, the J end by 9 bases, with 13 bases between. Sampling consisted of one heparinised blood draw per donor, averaging about 116 mL.

This TCR came from a man between 18 and 29 years old in good health. J is TRBJ2-3 and V is TRBV20-1; no firm D call. What was sequenced was naive CD4+ T cells from blood. The CDR3 loop reads CSAKTFITQYF. Written as DNA, the CDR3 is TGCAGTGCCAAAACCTTTATAACGCAGTATTTT.